A single sample is the source of the 20 T cell receptor beta chains below, sequenced in a study of cytomegalovirus exposure and HLA in healthy donors. Primers: 60 Vbeta forward and 13 Jbeta reverse. Assay: immunoSEQ multiplex PCR; the TCRdb copy retains only in-frame clones and omits some. The table has about 140,000 clones, 70% to 90% seen once. Sequenced material: PBMCs. Source of these receptors: a woman in her 40s in good health and CMV-seronegative.

The rearrangement joins TRBV9 to TRBJ2-3; maybe TRBD2 (6 bases). CDR3 length equals 14 residues. V lost 3 bases to trimming and J lost 2 bases, with 10 bases between them. Germline CDR1 SGDLS, CDR2 YYNGEE. CDR3 bases: TGTGCCAGCAGCGCGGGACTGTACACAGATACGCAGTATTTT. It yields the protein CASSAGLYTDTQYF.

V is TRBV5-3 and J is TRBJ2-7; 9 bases agree with TRBD2. TRBV5-3 is filed as an ORF, its function uncertain. CDR3 size: 16 residues. Trimming took 4 bases from V and 3 from J; bases not matched to a gene: 11. Here the CDR3 reads CARSDRGGGRVYEQYF. The CDR3 DNA reads as TGTGCCAGAAGCGACCGCGGTGGCGGGAGGGTCTACGAGCAGTACTTC.

This sequence joins TRBV6-5 and TRBJ2-1, with 8 bases lining up with TRBD2. The V segment lost 2 bases and the J segment 0 bases; nucleotides outside the gene matches: 3. This CDR3 contains 16 residues. Germline V gives CDR1 MNHEY, CDR2 SVGAGI. CDR3 region: CASSYQLAVSYNEQFF. The CDR3 DNA reads TGTGCCAGCAGTTACCAACTAGCGGTCTCCTACAATGAGCAGTTCTTC.

CDR3 protein: CASSLISGTQETQYF. The DNA for the CDR3 is TGTGCCAGCAGTCTTATTAGCGGAACCCAAGAGACCCAGTACTTC. The chain uses TRBV2 and TRBJ2-5; perhaps TRBD2 as D (6 bases). The CDR3 extends over 15 amino acids. The V end was cut by 5 bases, the J end by 1 base, with 14 bases between. Germline loops: CDR1 SNHLY, CDR2 FYNNEI.

The chain employs TRBV11-3 and TRBJ2-5; 8 bases are a match to TRBD2. The V and J ends lost 4 bases and 5 bases, in that order; junction bases with no gene match: 12. The CDR3 loop spans 16 amino acids. The germline gives CDR1 SGHNT, CDR2 YENEEA. The CDR3, as DNA: TGTGCCAGCAGCTCCCCCTCTAGCGGGCAAGACGAGACCCAGTACTTC. It specifies CASSSPSSGQDETQYF.

The rearrangement joins TRBV4-2 to TRBJ2-6; D might be TRBD1 (6 bases). The V end lost 0 bases, the J end lost 0 bases, and 15 bases lay between the germline ends. Looked up from germline, CDR1 is LGHNA and CDR2 is YNFKEQ. This CDR3 spans 19 amino acids. The chain's CDR3 is CASSQEPTGYGSGANVLTF. The CDR3 nucleotides are TGTGCCAGCAGCCAAGAACCCACAGGGTACGGCTCTGGGGCCAACGTCCTGACTTTC.

The chain employs TRBV6-6 and TRBJ2-7; unclear D gene. V gave up 2 bases and J gave up 3 bases, with 11 bases separating them. The CDR3 spans 14 residues. Per the germline V gene, CDR1 is MNHNY and CDR2 is SVGAGI (reference sequence). CDR3 nucleotides: TGTGCCAGCAGTTACGGTTCACGAGACTACGAGCAGTACTTC. This translates into CASSYGSRDYEQYF.

Only one count was recorded for this clone. The J gene is TRBJ1-2, the V gene TRBV30, with a weak D call TRBD1 (6 bases). Trimming took 2 bases from V and 1 from J, leaving 14 bases between them. This CDR3 has 15 residues. Per germline, CDR1 GTSNPN and CDR2 SVGIG (reference sequence). The CDR3 is CAWSSPGAVNYGYTF. CDR3 nucleotides: TGTGCCTGGAGTTCCCCAGGGGCGGTTAACTATGGCTACACCTTC.

The genes are TRBV18 and TRBJ2-3, with a tentative D call TRBD2 (6 bases). Germline V lookup: CDR1 KGHSH, CDR2 LQKENI. The CDR3 covers 14 residues. The V gene lost 2 bases and the J gene lost 5 bases, with 11 bases spanning the gap. The CDR3 nucleotides read TGTGCCAGCTCACCAGCTAGCGCCCAAGATACGCAGTATTTT. Translation: CASSPASAQDTQYF. Full variable domain (rest looked up from reference TRBV18 and TRBJ2-3): NAGVMQNPRHLVRRRGQEARLRCSPMKGHSHVYWYRQLPEEGLKFMVYLQKENIIDESGMPKERFSAEFPKEGPSILRIQQVVRGDSAAYFCASSPASAQDTQYFGPGTRLTVL.

J is TRBJ2-1 and V is TRBV13; no clear D gene. Trimming took off 3 bases at V and 4 bases at J, with 7 bases between the two ends. CDR1 is PRHDT and CDR2 is FYEKMQ in the germline V gene (reference sequence). CDR3 size: 13 residues. CDR3 sequence: CASSFARYNEQFF. DNA of the CDR3: TGTGCCAGCAGCTTCGCTAGGTACAATGAGCAGTTCTTC.

The chain has TRBV6-1 and TRBJ2-7; D gene uncertain. Germline V gene sequence: CDR1 MNHNS, CDR2 SASEGT. V gave up 8 bases and J gave up 2 bases, with 7 bases separating them. This CDR3 is 11 amino acids long. CDR3 nucleotide sequence: TGTGCCAGCGCTGGAGCCTACGAGCAGTACTTC. It yields the protein CASAGAYEQYF.

The rearrangement uses TRBV5-4 and TRBJ2-1; D perhaps matches TRBD2 (6 bases). V was pared by 3 bases and J by 2 bases, with 15 bases between. The germline V gene encodes CDR1 SGHNT and CDR2 YYREEE (reference sequence). The length of the CDR3 is 16 residues. Written as DNA, the CDR3 is TGTGCCAGCAGCTCCCCCACTAGCCCCCCCTACAATGAGCAGTTCTTC. Translation: CASSSPTSPPYNEQFF.

This clone is a singleton in its sample. This chain joins TRBV2 and TRBJ2-7; TRBD1 matches 9 bases. The CDR3 runs 15 residues. Germline V gene lookup returns CDR1 SNHLY and CDR2 FYNNEI. V dropped 8 bases and J dropped 3; count of bases not matched to a gene: 11. CDR3 in DNA: TGTGCCAGCCCCGGCGCGGAGGGACAGGGCTACGAGCAGTACTTC. This translates into CASPGAEGQGYEQYF.

The gene calls are TRBV28 and TRBJ1-4, with D perhaps TRBD1 (6 bases). The V and J ends lost 10 bases and 8 bases respectively, with 14 bases between them. The germline V gene encodes CDR1 MDHEN and CDR2 SYDVKM. The CDR3 runs 12 residues. DNA for the CDR3: TGTGCCACCCGCTGGCAGGGGGAAAAACTGTTTTTT. It yields the protein CATRWQGEKLFF.

A single count supports this clone. The chain joins TRBV11-2 to TRBJ2-3, with TRBD2 matching 7 bases. V shed 4 bases and J 2 bases; nucleotides not matched to a gene: 9. The CDR3 loop spans 16 amino acids. CDR1 and CDR2 (germline): SGHAT, FQNNGV. The CDR3 coding sequence is TGTGCCAGCAGCTCGGTCTTTGCGGGAGTCACAGATACGCAGTATTTT. This gives the protein CASSSVFAGVTDTQYF.

The rearrangement joins TRBV13 to TRBJ2-5; TRBD2 aligns across 7 bases. Trimming took 4 bases from V and 5 from J; bases not matched to a gene: 10. Germline lookup yields CDR1 PRHDT and CDR2 FYEKMQ (reference sequence). CDR3 size: 15 residues. The CDR3 loop is CASSSRGTLGETQYF. Here the CDR3 DNA reads TGTGCCAGCAGCTCGCGGGGGACTCTCGGGGAGACCCAGTACTTC.

The CDR3 DNA sequence: TGTGCCATCAGGGGAACAGGGGAAGGACAGCCCCAGCATTTT. This translates into CAIRGTGEGQPQHF. V gene TRBV10-3 combines with J gene TRBJ1-5; TRBD1 matches 7 bases. The germline V gene has CDR1 ENHRY and CDR2 SYGVKD. The CDR3 spans 14 residues. V lost 6 bases and J lost 7; bases outside the gene matches: 9.

The chain combines TRBV29-1 with TRBJ2-7, with a tentative D call TRBD1 (6 bases). Germline V CDR1 and CDR2: SQVTM, ANQGSEA. This CDR3 contains 13 residues. The V end lost 5 bases, the J end lost 5 bases, and 16 bases lay between the germline ends. This chain's CDR3 is CSVHTGLGNEQYF. The CDR3 DNA sequence: TGCAGCGTTCACACAGGGTTAGGGAACGAGCAGTACTTC.

V and J are TRBV7-9 and TRBJ2-3, with 12 bases identical to TRBD2. The CDR3 is 16 amino acids. The V and J ends lost 5 bases and 6 bases, in that order; junction bases with no gene match: 9. CDR1 and CDR2 from the germline V gene are SEHNR and FQNEAQ (reference sequence). The CDR3 loop reads CASSPSSGRALDTQYF. CDR3 bases: TGTGCCAGCAGCCCTTCTAGCGGGAGGGCCTTGGATACGCAGTATTTT.

The J gene is TRBJ1-2, the V gene TRBV5-4, with 7 bases matching TRBD1. The CDR3 runs to 15 residues. V dropped 5 bases and J dropped 8; count of bases not matched to a gene: 15. CDR1 SGHNT and CDR2 YYREEE come from the germline V gene (reference sequence). The CDR3 nucleotides read TGTGCCAGCAGGCGAACTACCGGGACAGCGTTCGGCTACACCTTC. Residues: CASRRTTGTAFGYTF. Full variable domain (rest looked up from reference TRBV5-4 and TRBJ1-2): ETGVTQSPTHLIKTRGQQVTLRCSSQSGHNTVSWYQQALGQGPQFIFQYYREEENGRGNFPPRFSGLQFPNYSSELNVNALELDDSALYLCASRRTTGTAFGYTFGSGTRLTVV.